Sequencing of this T cell receptor (beta chain) was carried out in a study of CD39 and CD103 CD8 tumor-infiltrating T cells. V lost 3 bases and J lost 5, with 22 bases in between. The CDR3 contains 17 residues. CDR1 and CDR2 (germline): SGHDT, YYEEEE. TCRdb's copy holds only in-frame clones and misses some; the assay was immunoSEQ multiplex PCR. The sample has more than 15,000 clones, approximately 90% seen once; the top ten hold about 4.5%. Sequenced material: CD8+ T cells sorted from blood. Described subset: total memory CD8 T cells (CD45RA-CCR7+/-) from blood or uninvolved lymph node. This TCR came from a human donor with head and neck squamous cell carcinoma. The J gene is TRBJ2-3, the V gene TRBV5-6, with D possibly being TRBD2 (6 bases). The CDR3 DNA is TGTGCCAGCAGCTACGGGACTCAGGGCCCTTATAAAGATACGCAGTATTTT. Amino acids: CASSYGTQGPYKDTQYF. Full variable domain (outside the CDR3, taken from reference TRBV5-6 and TRBJ2-3): DAGVTQSPTHLIKTRGQQVTLRCSPKSGHDTVSWYQQALGQGPQFIFQYYEEEERQRGNFPDRFSGHQFPNYSSELNVNALLLGDSALYLCASSYGTQGPYKDTQYFGPGTRLTVL.